This T cell receptor (beta chain) derives from a study of blood T cell repertoires in COVID-19. The CDR3 has 15 residues. The ends were cut back, 0 bases at V and 1 base at J, with 10 bases in the middle. Germline V gene lookup returns CDR1 SGDLS and CDR2 YYNGEE. TCRdb keeps only in-frame clones here, not all; method: immunoSEQ multiplex PCR. Of some 130,000 clones in the sample, 90% were seen once. This sequence joins TRBV9 and TRBJ1-1; D gene uncertain. The sequencing input was peripheral blood. This clonotype was obtained from a man over 45 with active COVID-19. The CDR3 region has the DNA TGTGCCAGCAGCGTAGAGCCGCTAGAGAACACTGAAGCTTTCTTT. Translated, it gives CASSVEPLENTEAFF.